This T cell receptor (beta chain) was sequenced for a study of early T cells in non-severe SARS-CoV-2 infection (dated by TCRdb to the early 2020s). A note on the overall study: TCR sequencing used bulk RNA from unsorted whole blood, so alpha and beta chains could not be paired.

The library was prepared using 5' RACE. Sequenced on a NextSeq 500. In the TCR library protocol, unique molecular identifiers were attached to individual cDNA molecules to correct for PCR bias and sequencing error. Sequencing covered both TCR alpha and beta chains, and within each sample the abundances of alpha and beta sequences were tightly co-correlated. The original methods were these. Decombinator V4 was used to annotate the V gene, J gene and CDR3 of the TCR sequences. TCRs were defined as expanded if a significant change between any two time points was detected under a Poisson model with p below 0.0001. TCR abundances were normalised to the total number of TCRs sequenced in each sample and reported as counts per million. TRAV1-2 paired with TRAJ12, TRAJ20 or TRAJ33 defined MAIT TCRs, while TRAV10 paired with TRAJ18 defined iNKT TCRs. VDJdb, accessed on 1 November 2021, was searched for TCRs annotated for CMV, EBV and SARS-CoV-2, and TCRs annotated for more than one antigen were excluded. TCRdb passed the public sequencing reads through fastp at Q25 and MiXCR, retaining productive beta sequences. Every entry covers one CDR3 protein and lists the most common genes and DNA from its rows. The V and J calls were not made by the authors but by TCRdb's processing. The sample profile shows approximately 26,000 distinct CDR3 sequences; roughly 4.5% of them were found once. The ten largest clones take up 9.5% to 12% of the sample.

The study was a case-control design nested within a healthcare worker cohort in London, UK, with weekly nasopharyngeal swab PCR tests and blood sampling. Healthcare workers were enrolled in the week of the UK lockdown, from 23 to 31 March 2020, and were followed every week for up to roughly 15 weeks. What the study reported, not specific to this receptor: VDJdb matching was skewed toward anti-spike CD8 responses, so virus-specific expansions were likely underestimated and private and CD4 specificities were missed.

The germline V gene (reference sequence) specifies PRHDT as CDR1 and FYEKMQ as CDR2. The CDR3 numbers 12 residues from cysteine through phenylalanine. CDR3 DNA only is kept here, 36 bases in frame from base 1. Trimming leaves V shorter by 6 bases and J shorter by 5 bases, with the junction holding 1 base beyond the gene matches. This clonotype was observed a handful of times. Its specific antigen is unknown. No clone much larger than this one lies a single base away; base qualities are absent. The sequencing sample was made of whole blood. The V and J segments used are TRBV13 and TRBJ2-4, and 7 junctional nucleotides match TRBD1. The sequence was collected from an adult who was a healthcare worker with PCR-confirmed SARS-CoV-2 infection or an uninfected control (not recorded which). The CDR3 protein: CASRDRENIQYF. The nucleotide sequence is TGTGCCAGCAGAGACAGGGAAAACATTCAGTACTTC.